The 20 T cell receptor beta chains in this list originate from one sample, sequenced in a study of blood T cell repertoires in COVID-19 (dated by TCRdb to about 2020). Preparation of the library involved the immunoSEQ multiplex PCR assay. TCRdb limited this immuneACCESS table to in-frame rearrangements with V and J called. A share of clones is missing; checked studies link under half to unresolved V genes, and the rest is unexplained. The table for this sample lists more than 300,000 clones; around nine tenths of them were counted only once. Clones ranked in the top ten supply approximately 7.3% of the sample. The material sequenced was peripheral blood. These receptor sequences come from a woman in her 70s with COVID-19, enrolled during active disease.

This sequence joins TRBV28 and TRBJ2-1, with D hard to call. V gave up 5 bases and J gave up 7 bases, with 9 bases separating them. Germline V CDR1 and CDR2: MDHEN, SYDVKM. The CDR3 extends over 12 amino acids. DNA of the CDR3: TGTGCCAGCAGTCTCCGGTGGAATGAGCAGTTCTTC. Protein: CASSLRWNEQFF.

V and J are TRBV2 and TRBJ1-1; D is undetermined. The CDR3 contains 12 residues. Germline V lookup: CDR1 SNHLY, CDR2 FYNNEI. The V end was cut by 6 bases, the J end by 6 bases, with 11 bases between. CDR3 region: CASREDFAEAFF. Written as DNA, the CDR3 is TGTGCCAGCAGGGAGGATTTCGCTGAAGCTTTCTTT.

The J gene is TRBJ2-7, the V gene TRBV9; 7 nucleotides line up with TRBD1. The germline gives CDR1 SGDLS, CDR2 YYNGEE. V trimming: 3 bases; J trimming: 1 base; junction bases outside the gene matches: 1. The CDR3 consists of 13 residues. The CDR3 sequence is CASSGDSSYEQYF. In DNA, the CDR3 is TGTGCCAGCAGCGGGGACAGTTCCTACGAGCAGTACTTC.

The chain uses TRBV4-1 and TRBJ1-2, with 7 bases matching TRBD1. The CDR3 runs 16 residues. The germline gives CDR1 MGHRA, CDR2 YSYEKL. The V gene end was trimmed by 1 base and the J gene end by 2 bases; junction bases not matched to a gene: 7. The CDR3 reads CASSQAFTGVNYGYTF. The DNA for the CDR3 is TGCGCCAGCAGCCAAGCCTTTACAGGGGTAAACTATGGCTACACCTTC.

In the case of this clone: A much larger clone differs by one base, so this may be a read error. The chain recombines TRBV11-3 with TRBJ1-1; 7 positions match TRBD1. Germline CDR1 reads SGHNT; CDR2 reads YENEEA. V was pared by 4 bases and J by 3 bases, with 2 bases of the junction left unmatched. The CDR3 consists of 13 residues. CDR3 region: CASSSQGYTEAFF. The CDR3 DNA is TGTGCCAGCAGCTCACAGGGGTACACTGAAGCTTTCTTT. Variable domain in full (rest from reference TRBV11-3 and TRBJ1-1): EAGVVQSPRYKIIEKKQPVAFWCNPISGHNTLYWYLQNLGQGPELLIRYENEEAVDDSQLPKDRFSAERLKGVDSTLKIQPAELGDSAVYLCASSSQGYTEAFFGQGTRLTVV.

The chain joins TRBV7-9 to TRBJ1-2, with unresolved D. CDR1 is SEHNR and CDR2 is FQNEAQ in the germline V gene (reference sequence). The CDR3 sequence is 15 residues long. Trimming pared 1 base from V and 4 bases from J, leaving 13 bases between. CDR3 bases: TGTGCCAGCAGCTTAGTCACGAGTGCTGGCTATGGCTACACCTTC. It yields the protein CASSLVTSAGYGYTF. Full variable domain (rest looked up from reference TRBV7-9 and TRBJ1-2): DTGVSQNPRHKITKRGQNVTFRCDPISEHNRLYWYRQTLGQGPEFLTYFQNEAQLEKSRLLSDRFSAERPKGSFSTLEIQRTEQGDSAMYLCASSLVTSAGYGYTFGSGTRLTVV.

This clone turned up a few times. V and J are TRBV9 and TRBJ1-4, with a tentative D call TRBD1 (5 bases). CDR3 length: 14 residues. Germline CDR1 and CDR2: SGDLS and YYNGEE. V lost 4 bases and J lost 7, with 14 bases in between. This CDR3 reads CASSLFDSGEKLFF. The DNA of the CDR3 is TGTGCCAGCAGCCTGTTCGACAGTGGTGAAAAACTGTTTTTT.

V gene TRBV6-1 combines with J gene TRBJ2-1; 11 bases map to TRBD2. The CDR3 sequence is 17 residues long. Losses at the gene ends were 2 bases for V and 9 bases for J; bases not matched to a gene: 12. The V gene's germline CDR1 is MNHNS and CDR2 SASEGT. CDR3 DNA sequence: TGTGCCAGCAGTGAATTAGCGGGGGGGCCAATCTTCACTGAGCAGTTCTTC. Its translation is CASSELAGGPIFTEQFF.

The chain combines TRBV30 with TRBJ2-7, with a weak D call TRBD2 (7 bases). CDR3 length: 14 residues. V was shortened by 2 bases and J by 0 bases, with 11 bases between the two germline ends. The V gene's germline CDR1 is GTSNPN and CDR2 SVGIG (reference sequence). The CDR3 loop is CAWSTGGGSYEQYF. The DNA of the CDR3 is TGTGCCTGGAGTACGGGGGGCGGCTCCTACGAGCAGTACTTC. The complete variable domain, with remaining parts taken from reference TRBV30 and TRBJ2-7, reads SQTIHQWPATLVQPVGSPLSLECTVEGTSNPNLYWYRQAAGRGLQLLFYSVGIGQISSEVPQNLSASRPQDRQFILSSKKLLLSDSGFYLCAWSTGGGSYEQYFGPGTRLTVT.

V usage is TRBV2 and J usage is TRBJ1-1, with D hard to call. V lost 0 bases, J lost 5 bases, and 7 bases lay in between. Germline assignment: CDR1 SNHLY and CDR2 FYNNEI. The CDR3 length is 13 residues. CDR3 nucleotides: TGTGCCAGCAGTGAAGCCCAGTGGACTGAAGCTTTCTTT. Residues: CASSEAQWTEAFF. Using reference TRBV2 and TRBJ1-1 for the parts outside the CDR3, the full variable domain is EPEVTQTPSHQVTQMGQEVILRCVPISNHLYFYWYRQILGQKVEFLVSFYNNEISEKSEIFDDQFSVERPDGSNFTLKIRSTKLEDSAMYFCASSEAQWTEAFFGQGTRLTVV.

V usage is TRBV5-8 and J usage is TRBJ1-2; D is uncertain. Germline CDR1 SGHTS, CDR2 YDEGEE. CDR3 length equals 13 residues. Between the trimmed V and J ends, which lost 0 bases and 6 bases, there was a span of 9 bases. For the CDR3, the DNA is TGTGCCAGCAGCTTGGTGGAGGGAGATGGCTACACCTTC. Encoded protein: CASSLVEGDGYTF.

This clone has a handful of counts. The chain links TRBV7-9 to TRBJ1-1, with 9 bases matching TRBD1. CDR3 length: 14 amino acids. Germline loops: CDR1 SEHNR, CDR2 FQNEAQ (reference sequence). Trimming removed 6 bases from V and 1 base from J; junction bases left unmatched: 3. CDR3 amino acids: CASSSGQGNTEAFF. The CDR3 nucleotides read TGTGCCAGCAGTTCGGGACAGGGGAACACTGAAGCTTTCTTT.

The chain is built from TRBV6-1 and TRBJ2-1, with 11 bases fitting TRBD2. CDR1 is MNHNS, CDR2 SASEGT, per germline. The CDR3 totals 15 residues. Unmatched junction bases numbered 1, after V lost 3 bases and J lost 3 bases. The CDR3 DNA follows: TGTGCCAGCAGTGAGACTAGCGGGGTCTACAATGAGCAGTTCTTC. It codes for CASSETSGVYNEQFF.

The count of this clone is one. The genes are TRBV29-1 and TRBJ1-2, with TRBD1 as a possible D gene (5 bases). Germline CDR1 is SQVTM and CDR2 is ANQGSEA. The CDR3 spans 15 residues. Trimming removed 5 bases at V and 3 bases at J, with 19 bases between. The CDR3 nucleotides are TGCAGCGTTCCGGGGGGAGCAGGGAGTCACTATGGCTACACCTTC. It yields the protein CSVPGGAGSHYGYTF. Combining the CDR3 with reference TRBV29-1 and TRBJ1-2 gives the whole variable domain SAVISQKPSRDICQRGTSLTIQCQVDSQVTMMFWYRQQPGQSLTLIATANQGSEATYESGFVIDKFPISRPNLTFSTLTVSNMSPEDSSIYLCSVPGGAGSHYGYTFGSGTRLTVV.

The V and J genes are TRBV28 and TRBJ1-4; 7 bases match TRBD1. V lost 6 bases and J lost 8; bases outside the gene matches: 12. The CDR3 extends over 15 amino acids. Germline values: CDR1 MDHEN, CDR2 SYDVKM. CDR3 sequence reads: CASSPTPQGREKLFF. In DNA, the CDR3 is TGTGCCAGCAGCCCCACTCCACAGGGGCGGGAAAAACTGTTTTTT.

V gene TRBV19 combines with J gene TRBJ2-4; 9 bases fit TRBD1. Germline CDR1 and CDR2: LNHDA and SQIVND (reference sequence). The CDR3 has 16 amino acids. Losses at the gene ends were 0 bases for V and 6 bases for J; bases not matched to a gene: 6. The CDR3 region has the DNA TGTGCCAGTAGTATAGAGATCACAGGGGGCCTAAACATTCAGTACTTC. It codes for CASSIEITGGLNIQYF.

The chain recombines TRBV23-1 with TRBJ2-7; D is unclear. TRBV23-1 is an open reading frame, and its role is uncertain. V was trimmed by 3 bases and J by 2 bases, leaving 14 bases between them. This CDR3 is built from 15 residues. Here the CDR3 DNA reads TGCGCCAGCAGTCAGAGGCCAGCCGATCCCTACGAGCAGTACTTC. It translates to CASSQRPADPYEQYF.

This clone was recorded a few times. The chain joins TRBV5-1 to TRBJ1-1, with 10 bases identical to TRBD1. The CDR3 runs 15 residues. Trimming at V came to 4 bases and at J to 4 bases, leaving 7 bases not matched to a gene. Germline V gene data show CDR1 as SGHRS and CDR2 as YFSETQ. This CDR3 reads CASSPDRGQSTEAFF. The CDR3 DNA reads TGCGCCAGCAGCCCTGACAGGGGGCAGAGCACTGAAGCTTTCTTT.

The CDR3 DNA is TGTGCCAGCAGCGTAGAAGCGGGGGTGTACAATGAGCAGTTCTTC. This sequence encodes CASSVEAGVYNEQFF. V usage is TRBV9 and J usage is TRBJ2-1, with 8 bases lining up with TRBD2. This CDR3 is built from 15 residues. Trimming cost V 0 bases and J 4 bases; bases outside gene matches: 3. Germline V gene lookup returns CDR1 SGDLS and CDR2 YYNGEE.

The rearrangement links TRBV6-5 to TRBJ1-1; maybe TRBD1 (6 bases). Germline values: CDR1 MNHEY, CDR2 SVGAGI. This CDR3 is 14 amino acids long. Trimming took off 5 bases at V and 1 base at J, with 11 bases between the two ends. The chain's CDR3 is CASSQTGRNTEAFF. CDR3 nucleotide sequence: TGTGCCAGCAGTCAGACAGGACGGAACACTGAAGCTTTCTTT.